A selection of T cell receptor beta chains follows, all from one sample in a study of T cell responses to AZD1222 COVID-19 vaccine. Only in-frame clones appear in the TCRdb table, and some are missing; sequencing was by immunoSEQ multiplex PCR. This sample carries 250,000 to 300,000 clones, around 93% of them seen once, and the ten largest clones take around 0.6%. Sample: peripheral blood, taken 28 days after the second AZD1222 dose. These receptors all come from an adult who received the AZD1222 COVID-19 vaccine. Both conserved end residues are part of each CDR3. D genes are given only for firm matches.

j_call cdr3_length d_call v_call cdr3_aa
TRBJ1-2 13 NA TRBV9 CASSRDSNYGYTF
TRBJ2-7 14 NA TRBV7-2 CASSPLSANYEQYF
TRBJ1-2 14 NA TRBV15 CATSRDPDSYGYTF
TRBJ2-7 12 NA TRBV19 CAIRRGSYEQYF
TRBJ2-3 15 TRBD2 TRBV27 CATLATGGPTDTQYF
TRBJ1-1 13 TRBD1 TRBV7-3 CASSPQGGTEAFF
TRBJ1-2 15 TRBD1 TRBV5-1 CASSPEQGAYYGYTF
TRBJ1-2 15 TRBD1 TRBV19 CASSKGQGQNYGYTF
TRBJ1-6 13 NA TRBV3-1/TRBV3-2 CASSQRLGTSVHF
TRBJ2-7 14 TRBD2 TRBV7-2 CASSLAGGPYEQYF
TRBJ1-6 15 TRBD1 TRBV6-2/TRBV6-3 CASSFPTGRDSPLHF
TRBJ2-5 17 NA TRBV14 CASSPGWGAEYQETQYF
TRBJ1-1 15 NA TRBV2 CASSTGQIMNTEAFF
TRBJ1-2 18 NA TRBV6-2/TRBV6-3 CASSYPSRSTGRDYGYTF
TRBJ1-5 16 TRBD1 TRBV4-2 CASSQESDRAGQPQHF
TRBJ2-1 13 NA TRBV24-1 CATSDPGQPFAFF
TRBJ1-1 15 NA TRBV10-3 CAISESITADTEAFF
TRBJ1-5 17 NA TRBV2 CASSLGVAGTSNQPQHF
TRBJ1-1 13 TRBD1 TRBV7-2 CASSKRQGTEAFF
TRBJ1-4 12 NA TRBV27 CASSFSGERLFF
TRBJ2-2 13 TRBD1 TRBV7-3 CASSDRGPGELFF
TRBJ2-3 12 NA TRBV27 CASSSQGVTQYF
TRBJ1-5 13 NA TRBV6-5 CASSPGGNQPQHF
TRBJ2-1 16 NA TRBV2 CASSVDWGTPYNEQFF
TRBJ1-1 12 NA TRBV11-1 CASSFAYTEAFF
TRBJ2-7 11 NA TRBV19 CASRGRYEQYF
TRBJ1-3 15 NA TRBV5-1 CASSLGDGSGNTIYF
TRBJ2-5 17 TRBD2 TRBV5-4 CASSLASGAGHEETQYF
TRBJ2-5 14 NA TRBV11-2 CASSLDRNGETQYF
TRBJ2-7 11 NA TRBV27 CASSSAYEQYF
TRBJ1-2 13 NA TRBV11-2 CASSLGTGYGYTF
TRBJ2-1 13 NA TRBV5-1 CASSLSVGNEQFF
TRBJ2-7 13 TRBD1 TRBV29-1 CSVRSDRAYEQYF
TRBJ1-3 17 TRBD1 TRBV5-1 CASSLGTGAHSGNTIYF
TRBJ1-1 14 TRBD1 TRBV15 CATSRVVEQGAAFF
TRBJ1-5 13 TRBD1 TRBV7-9 CAAGQGGNQPQHF
TRBJ1-2 16 NA TRBV9 CASSVSRENANYGYTF
TRBJ1-5 17 NA TRBV15 CATSPRREISPNQPQHF
TRBJ1-2 13 NA TRBV3-1/TRBV3-2 CATSPLGPGGYTF
TRBJ1-1 12 NA TRBV7-9 CASSPGATEAFF
TRBJ2-1 16 TRBD2 TRBV27 CASSVRVAGAYNEQFF
TRBJ2-2 11 NA TRBV28 CASTRQGELFF
TRBJ2-7 15 TRBD1 TRBV5-4 CASSASGTGKYEQYF
TRBJ2-1 15 NA TRBV27 CASRTVRDWGNEQFF
TRBJ2-3 15 TRBD1 TRBV19 CASSSWDRGTDTQYF
TRBJ2-7 14 NA TRBV28 CASNGPGATYEQYF
TRBJ2-3 14 NA TRBV24-1 CATSGGSTTDTQYF
TRBJ2-3 15 NA TRBV10-2 CASSERGDSTDTQYF
TRBJ2-7 15 NA TRBV18 CASSPGLAELYEQYF